This passage covers 13 T cell receptor beta chains from one sample sequenced in a study of beta chain features in type 1 diabetes. Every bit of the isolated RNA underwent reverse transcription, so sequencing read expressed TCRB transcripts. Clones were sequenced by immunoSEQ multiplex PCR, and TCRdb holds only the in-frame ones, with some missing. The sample carries 680,000 or so clones, 15% to 19% recorded once. Sequencing used naive CD4+ T cells from blood. The receptors stem from a man aged 18 to 29 in good health.

This clone has only a few counts. The chain links TRBV4-2 to TRBJ2-7; tentatively, D is TRBD1 (5 bases). V lost 0 bases, J lost 3 bases, and 6 bases lay in between. CDR1 is LGHNA, CDR2 YNFKEQ, per germline. This CDR3 has 13 amino acids. The CDR3 protein is CASSQDDSYEQYF. CDR3 nucleotide sequence: TGTGCCAGCAGCCAAGATGACAGCTACGAGCAGTACTTC.

There are a few counts of this clone. V is TRBV9 and J is TRBJ1-1, with D uncertain. The V gene lost 3 bases and the J gene lost 0 bases, with 12 bases spanning the gap. This CDR3 is 15 amino acids long. CDR1 and CDR2 (germline): SGDLS, YYNGEE. The CDR3: CASSEQITLNTEAFF. In DNA, the CDR3 is TGTGCCAGCAGCGAACAGATTACTTTGAACACTGAAGCTTTCTTT.

This clone was counted a few times. The rearrangement links TRBV14 to TRBJ2-7, with D possibly being TRBD1 or TRBD2 (5 bases each). This CDR3 region has 12 residues. The V end was cut by 1 base, the J end by 7 bases, with 8 bases between. CDR1 is SGHDN and CDR2 is FVKESK in the germline V gene. CDR3 residues: CASSQGGVEQYF. The CDR3 DNA follows: TGTGCCAGCAGCCAAGGAGGGGTTGAGCAGTACTTC.

This clone was found a few times. The chain links TRBV18 to TRBJ2-2; D ambiguous. V was clipped by 3 bases and J by 4 bases, with 9 bases between them. The CDR3 contains 14 residues. Looked up from germline, CDR1 is KGHSH and CDR2 is LQKENI. The CDR3: CASSPAQSTGELFF. As DNA, the CDR3 is TGTGCCAGCTCACCTGCACAGAGCACCGGGGAGCTGTTTTTT.

This chain joins TRBV30 and TRBJ2-5; D ambiguous. The CDR3 extends over 16 amino acids. Trimming removed 3 bases at V and 1 base at J, with 18 bases between. Germline CDR1 and CDR2: GTSNPN and SVGIG (reference sequence). The CDR3 bases are TGTGCCTGGAGGGAAAGGGTCCAAAGAAGCCAAGAGACCCAGTACTTC. Its protein product is CAWRERVQRSQETQYF.

This clone was seen a few times. The chain has TRBV7-7 and TRBJ2-1; perhaps TRBD2 as D (5 bases). V gave up 0 bases and J gave up 6 bases, with 15 bases separating them. Germline CDR1 is SSHAT and CDR2 is FNYEAQ (reference sequence). The CDR3 covers 16 residues. The CDR3 nucleotides are TGTGCCAGCAGCTTAGCAGTTTGGGCGGGCTTCAATGAGCAGTTCTTC. Translated: CASSLAVWAGFNEQFF.

This clone was seen more than once but under ten times. The V call is TRBV4-3, the J call TRBJ1-1, with D hard to call. Germline CDR1 and CDR2: LGHNA and YSLEER. This CDR3 contains 13 residues. Trimming shortened V by 0 bases and J by 10 bases, and 12 bases separated the two germline ends. CDR3 sequence reads: CASSQDRGYRAFF. DNA of the CDR3: TGCGCCAGCAGCCAAGATCGAGGGTACAGAGCTTTCTTT.

This clone was found a few times. The rearrangement joins TRBV28 to TRBJ1-1; D unclear. Germline CDR1 and CDR2: MDHEN and SYDVKM. V lost 5 bases and J 7 bases, leaving 11 bases between the germline ends. The length of the CDR3 is 12 residues. In DNA form, the CDR3 reads TGTGCCAGCAGTGAACGACTAATTGAAGCTTTCTTT. It specifies CASSERLIEAFF.

The V call is TRBV25-1, the J call TRBJ2-3; possibly TRBD1 for D (6 bases). The germline gives CDR1 MGHDK, CDR2 SYGVNS. The CDR3 has 13 residues. V was trimmed by 1 base and J by 5 bases, leaving 7 bases between them. CDR3: CASSESDRDTQYF. CDR3 bases: TGTGCCAGCAGTGAATCGGACAGAGATACGCAGTATTTT.

The V gene is TRBV11-3, the J gene TRBJ2-1; D ambiguous. This CDR3 has 15 amino acids. CDR1 SGHNT and CDR2 YENEEA come from the germline V gene. V lost 3 bases and J 8 bases, leaving 17 bases between the germline ends. The CDR3 protein is CASSLSFSRFDEQFF. CDR3 coding DNA: TGTGCCAGCAGCTTGTCATTTTCGCGATTCGATGAGCAGTTCTTC.

This clone was seen a few times. A read error may produce the germline difference seen at one junction end. The V gene is TRBV7-7, the J gene TRBJ1-1, with D uncertain. This CDR3 has 13 residues. Germline CDR1 and CDR2: SSHAT and FNYEAQ (reference sequence). The DNA of the CDR3 is TGTGCTAGCAGCTTAGCTCGGAACACTGAAGCTTTCTTT. It yields the protein CASSLARNTEAFF.

This chain uses TRBV5-1 with TRBJ2-1, with 7 nucleotides matching TRBD1. The CDR3 is made up of 15 amino acids. V lost 3 bases, J lost 6 bases, and 9 bases stayed unmatched. The germline V gene encodes CDR1 SGHRS and CDR2 YFSETQ. The CDR3 loop reads CASSWKATGVNEQFF. As DNA, the CDR3 is TGCGCCAGCAGCTGGAAGGCCACAGGGGTCAATGAGCAGTTCTTC.

The gene calls are TRBV15 and TRBJ2-1, with unresolved D. V was cut by 1 base and J by 0 bases, with 7 bases left in between. The CDR3 spans 15 residues. Germline-derived CDR1 and CDR2 are LNHNV and YYDKDF (reference sequence). The CDR3 DNA reads TGTGCCACCAGCAGAGCTGGACGCTCCTACAATGAGCAGTTCTTC. Translating gives CATSRAGRSYNEQFF.